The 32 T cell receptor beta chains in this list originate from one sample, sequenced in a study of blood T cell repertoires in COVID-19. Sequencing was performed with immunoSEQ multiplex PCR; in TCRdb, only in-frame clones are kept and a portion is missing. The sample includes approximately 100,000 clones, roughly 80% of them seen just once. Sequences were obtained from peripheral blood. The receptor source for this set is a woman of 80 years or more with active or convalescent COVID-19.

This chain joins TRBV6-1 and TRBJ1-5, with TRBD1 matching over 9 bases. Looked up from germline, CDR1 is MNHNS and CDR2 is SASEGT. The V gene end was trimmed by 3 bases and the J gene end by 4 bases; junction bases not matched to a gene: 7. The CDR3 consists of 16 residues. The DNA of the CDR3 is TGTGCCAGCAGTGACCCCCCGGGACAGGGAAATCAGCCCCAGCATTTT. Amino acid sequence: CASSDPPGQGNQPQHF.

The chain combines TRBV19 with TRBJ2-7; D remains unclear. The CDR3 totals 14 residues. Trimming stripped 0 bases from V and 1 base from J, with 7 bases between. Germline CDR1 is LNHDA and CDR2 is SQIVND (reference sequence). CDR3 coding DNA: TGTGCCAGTAGTATAGATTACCGGTCCTACGAGCAGTACTTC. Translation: CASSIDYRSYEQYF.

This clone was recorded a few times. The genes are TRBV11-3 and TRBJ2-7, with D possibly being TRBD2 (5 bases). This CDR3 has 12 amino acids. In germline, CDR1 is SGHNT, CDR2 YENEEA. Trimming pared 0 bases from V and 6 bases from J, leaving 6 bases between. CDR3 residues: CASSLDGIEQYF. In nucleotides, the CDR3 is TGTGCCAGCAGCTTAGACGGGATCGAGCAGTACTTC.

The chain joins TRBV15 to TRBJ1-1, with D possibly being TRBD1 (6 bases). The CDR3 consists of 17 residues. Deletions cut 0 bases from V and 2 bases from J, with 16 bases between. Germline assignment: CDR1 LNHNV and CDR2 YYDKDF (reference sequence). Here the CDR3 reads CATSRDYWGQGNTEAFF. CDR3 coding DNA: TGTGCCACCAGCAGAGATTATTGGGGGCAGGGAAACACTGAAGCTTTCTTT.

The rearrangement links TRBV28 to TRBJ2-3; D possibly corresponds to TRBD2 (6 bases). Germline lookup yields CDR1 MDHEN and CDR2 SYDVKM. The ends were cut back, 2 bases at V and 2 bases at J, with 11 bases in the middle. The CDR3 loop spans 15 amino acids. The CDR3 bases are TGTGCCAGCAGTTTAGCTAGCGATTCCACAGATACGCAGTATTTT. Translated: CASSLASDSTDTQYF.

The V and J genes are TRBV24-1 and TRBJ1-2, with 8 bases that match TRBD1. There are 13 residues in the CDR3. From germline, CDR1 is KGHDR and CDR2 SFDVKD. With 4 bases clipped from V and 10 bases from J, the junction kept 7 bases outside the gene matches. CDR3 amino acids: CATSDLGQGHYTF. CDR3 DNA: TGTGCCACCAGTGACTTAGGACAGGGCCACTACACCTTC.

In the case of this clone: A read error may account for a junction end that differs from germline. The CDR3 DNA sequence: TGTGCCAGCAGTGAACGGGAGGGGAGCAGTCAGCCCCAGCATTTT. This translates into CASSEREGSSQPQHF. The gene calls are TRBV2 and TRBJ1-5, with D maybe TRBD1 (5 bases). The CDR3 is made up of 15 amino acids. CDR1 SNHLY and CDR2 FYNNEI come from the germline V gene.

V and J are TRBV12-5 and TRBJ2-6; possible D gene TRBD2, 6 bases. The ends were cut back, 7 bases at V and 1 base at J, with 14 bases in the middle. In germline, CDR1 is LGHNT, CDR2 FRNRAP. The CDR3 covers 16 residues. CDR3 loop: CASAPGRGSGANVLTF. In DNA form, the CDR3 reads TGTGCTAGTGCTCCGGGCCGGGGGTCTGGGGCCAACGTCCTGACTTTC.

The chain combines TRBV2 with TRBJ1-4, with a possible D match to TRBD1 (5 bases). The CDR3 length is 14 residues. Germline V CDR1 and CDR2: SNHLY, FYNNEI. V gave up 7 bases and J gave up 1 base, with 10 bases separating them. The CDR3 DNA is TGTGCCAGCACCCGCCAGGGAACTAATGAAAAACTGTTTTTT. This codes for CASTRQGTNEKLFF. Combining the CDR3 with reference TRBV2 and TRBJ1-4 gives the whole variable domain EPEVTQTPSHQVTQMGQEVILRCVPISNHLYFYWYRQILGQKVEFLVSFYNNEISEKSEIFDDQFSVERPDGSNFTLKIRSTKLEDSAMYFCASTRQGTNEKLFFGSGTQLSVL.

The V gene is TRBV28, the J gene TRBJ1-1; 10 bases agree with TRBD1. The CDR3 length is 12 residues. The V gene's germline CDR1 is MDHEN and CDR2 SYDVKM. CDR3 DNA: TGTGCACACTGGGACAGGGGCACTGAAGCTTTCTTT. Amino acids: CAHWDRGTEAFF.

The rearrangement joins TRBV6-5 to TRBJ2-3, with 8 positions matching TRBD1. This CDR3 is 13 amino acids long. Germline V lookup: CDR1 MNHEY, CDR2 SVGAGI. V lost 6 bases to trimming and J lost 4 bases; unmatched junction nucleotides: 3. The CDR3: CASRLTGADTQYF. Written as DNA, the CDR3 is TGTGCCAGCAGGCTGACAGGGGCAGATACGCAGTATTTT.

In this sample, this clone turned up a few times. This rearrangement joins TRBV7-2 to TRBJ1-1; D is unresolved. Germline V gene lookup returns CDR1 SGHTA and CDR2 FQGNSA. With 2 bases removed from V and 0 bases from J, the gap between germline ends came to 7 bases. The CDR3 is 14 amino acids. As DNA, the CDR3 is TGTGCCAGCAGCTTAATACGGGTGAACACTGAAGCTTTCTTT. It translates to CASSLIRVNTEAFF.

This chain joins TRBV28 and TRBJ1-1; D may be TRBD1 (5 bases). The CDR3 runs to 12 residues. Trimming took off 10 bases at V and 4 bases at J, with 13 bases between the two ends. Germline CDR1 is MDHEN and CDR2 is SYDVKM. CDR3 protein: CATTAGLTEAFF. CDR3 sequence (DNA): TGTGCCACCACGGCGGGACTCACTGAAGCTTTCTTT. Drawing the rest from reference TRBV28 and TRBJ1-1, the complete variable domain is DVKVTQSSRYLVKRTGEKVFLECVQDMDHENMFWYRQDPGLGLRLIYFSYDVKMKEKGDIPEGYSVSREKKERFSLILESASTNQTSMYLCATTAGLTEAFFGQGTRLTVV.

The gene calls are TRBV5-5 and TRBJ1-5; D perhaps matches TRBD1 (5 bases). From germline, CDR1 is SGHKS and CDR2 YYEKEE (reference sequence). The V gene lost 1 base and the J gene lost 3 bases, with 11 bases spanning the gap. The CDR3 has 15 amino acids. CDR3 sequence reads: CASSLMLGANQPQHF. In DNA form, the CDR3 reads TGTGCCAGCAGCTTGATGTTAGGGGCCAATCAGCCCCAGCATTTT.

In DNA form, the CDR3 reads TGTGCCAGCGGACAGGGGGTCGACTCACCCCTCCACTTT. This codes for CASGQGVDSPLHF. This chain links TRBV19 with TRBJ1-6, with 10 bases matching TRBD1. Unmatched junction bases numbered 6, after V lost 9 bases and J lost 10 bases. CDR1 is LNHDA and CDR2 is SQIVND in the germline V gene (reference sequence). The CDR3 covers 13 residues.

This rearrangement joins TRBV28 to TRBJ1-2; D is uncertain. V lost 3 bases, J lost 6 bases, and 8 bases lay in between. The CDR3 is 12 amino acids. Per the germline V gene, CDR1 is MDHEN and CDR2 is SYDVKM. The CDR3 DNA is TGTGCCAGCAGTTTTGGGAGCGATGGCTACACCTTC. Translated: CASSFGSDGYTF.

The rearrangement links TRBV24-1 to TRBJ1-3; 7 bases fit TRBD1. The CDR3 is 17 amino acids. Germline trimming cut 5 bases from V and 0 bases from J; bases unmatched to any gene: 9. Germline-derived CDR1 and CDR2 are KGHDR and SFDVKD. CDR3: CATSGNPGTDSGNTIYF. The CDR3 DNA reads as TGTGCCACCAGTGGCAACCCTGGGACAGACTCTGGAAACACCATATATTTT.

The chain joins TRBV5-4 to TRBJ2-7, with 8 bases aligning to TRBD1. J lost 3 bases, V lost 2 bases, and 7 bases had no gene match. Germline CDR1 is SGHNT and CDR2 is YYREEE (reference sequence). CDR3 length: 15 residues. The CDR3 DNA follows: TGTGCCAGCAGCTTACCGATAACAGGGGGCTACGAGCAGTACTTC. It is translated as CASSLPITGGYEQYF.

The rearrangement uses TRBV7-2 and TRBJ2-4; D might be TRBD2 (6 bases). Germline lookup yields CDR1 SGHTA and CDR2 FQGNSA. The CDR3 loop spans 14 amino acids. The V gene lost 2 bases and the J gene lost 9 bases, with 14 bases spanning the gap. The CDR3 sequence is CASSLNAGRSIQYF. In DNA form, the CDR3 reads TGTGCCAGCAGCTTAAACGCGGGACGCTCCATTCAGTACTTC.

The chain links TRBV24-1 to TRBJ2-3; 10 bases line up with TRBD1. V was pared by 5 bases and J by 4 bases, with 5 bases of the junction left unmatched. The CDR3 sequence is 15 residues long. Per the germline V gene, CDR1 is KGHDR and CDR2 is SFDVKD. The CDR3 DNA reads TGTGCCACCAGTGGCCGGACAGGGGGTCCAGATACGCAGTATTTT. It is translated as CATSGRTGGPDTQYF.

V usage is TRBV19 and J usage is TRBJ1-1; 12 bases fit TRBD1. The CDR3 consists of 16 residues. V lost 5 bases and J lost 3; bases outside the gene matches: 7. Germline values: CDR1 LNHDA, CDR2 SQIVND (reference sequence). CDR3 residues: CASSPGTGGMYTEAFF. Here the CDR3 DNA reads TGTGCCAGTAGTCCGGGGACAGGGGGCATGTACACTGAAGCTTTCTTT.

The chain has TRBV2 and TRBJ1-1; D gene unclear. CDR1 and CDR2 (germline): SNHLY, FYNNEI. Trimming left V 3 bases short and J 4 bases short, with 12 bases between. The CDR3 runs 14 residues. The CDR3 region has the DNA TGTGCCAGCAGTGACCGGGGAGTGGCCACTGAAGCTTTCTTT. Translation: CASSDRGVATEAFF.

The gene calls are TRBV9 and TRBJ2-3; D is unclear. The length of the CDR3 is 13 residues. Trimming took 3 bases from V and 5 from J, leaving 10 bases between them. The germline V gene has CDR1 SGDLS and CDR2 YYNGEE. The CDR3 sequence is CASSALPGDTQYF. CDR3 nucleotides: TGTGCCAGCAGCGCCTTACCAGGAGATACGCAGTATTTT. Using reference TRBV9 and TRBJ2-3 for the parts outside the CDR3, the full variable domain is DSGVTQTPKHLITATGQRVTLRCSPRSGDLSVYWYQQSLDQGLQFLIQYYNGEERAKGNILERFSAQQFPDLHSELNLSSLELGDSALYFCASSALPGDTQYFGPGTRLTVL.

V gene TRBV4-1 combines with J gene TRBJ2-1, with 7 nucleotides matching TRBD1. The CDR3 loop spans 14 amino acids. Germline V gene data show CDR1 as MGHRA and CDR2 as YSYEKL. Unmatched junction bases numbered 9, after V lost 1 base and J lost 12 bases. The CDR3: CASSQGTGLLGQFF. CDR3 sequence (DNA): TGCGCCAGCAGCCAAGGGACAGGTCTCCTCGGGCAGTTCTTC.

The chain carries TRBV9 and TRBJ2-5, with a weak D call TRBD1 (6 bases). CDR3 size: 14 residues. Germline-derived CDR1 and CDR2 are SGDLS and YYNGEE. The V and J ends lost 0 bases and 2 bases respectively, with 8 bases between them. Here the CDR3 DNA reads TGTGCCAGCAGCGTAGATCAGGGGCAAGAGACCCAGTACTTC. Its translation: CASSVDQGQETQYF.

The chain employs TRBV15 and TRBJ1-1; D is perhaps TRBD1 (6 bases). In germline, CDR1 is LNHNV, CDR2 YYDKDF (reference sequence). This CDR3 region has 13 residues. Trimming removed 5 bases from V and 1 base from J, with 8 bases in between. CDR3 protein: CATSLDRNTEAFF. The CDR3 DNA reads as TGTGCCACCAGCCTGGACAGGAACACTGAAGCTTTCTTT. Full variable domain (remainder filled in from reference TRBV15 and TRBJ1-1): DAMVIQNPRYQVTQFGKPVTLSCSQTLNHNVMYWYQQKSSQAPKLLFHYYDKDFNNEADTPDNFQSRRPNTSFCFLDIRSPGLGDTAMYLCATSLDRNTEAFFGQGTRLTVV.

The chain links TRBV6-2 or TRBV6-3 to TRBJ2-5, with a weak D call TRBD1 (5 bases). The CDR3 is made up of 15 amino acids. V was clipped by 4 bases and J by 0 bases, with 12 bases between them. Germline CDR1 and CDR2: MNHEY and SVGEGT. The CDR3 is CASSSYHRYQETQYF. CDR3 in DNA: TGTGCCAGCAGTTCCTATCACAGGTACCAAGAGACCCAGTACTTC.

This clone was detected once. The CDR3 nucleotides read TGTGCCAGCACCCGTGGGGGGGGCGCGTGGAACACTGAAGCTTTCTTT. Protein product: CASTRGGGAWNTEAFF. V is TRBV7-2 and J is TRBJ1-1; D is perhaps TRBD1 (6 bases). Germline values: CDR1 SGHTA, CDR2 FQGNSA. This CDR3 has 16 amino acids. With 7 bases removed from V and 1 base from J, the gap between germline ends came to 19 bases.

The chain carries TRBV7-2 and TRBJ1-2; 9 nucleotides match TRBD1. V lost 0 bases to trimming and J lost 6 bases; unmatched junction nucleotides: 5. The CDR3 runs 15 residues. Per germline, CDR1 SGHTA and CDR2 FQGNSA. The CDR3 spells CASSLAPTGGNGYTF. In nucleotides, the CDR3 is TGTGCCAGCAGCTTAGCCCCGACAGGGGGAAATGGCTACACCTTC.

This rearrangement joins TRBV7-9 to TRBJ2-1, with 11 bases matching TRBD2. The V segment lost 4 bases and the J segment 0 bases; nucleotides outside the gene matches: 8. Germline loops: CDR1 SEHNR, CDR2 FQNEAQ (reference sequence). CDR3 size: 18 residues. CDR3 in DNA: TGTGCCAGCAGCTCGGGACTAGCGGAGACGAGCTCCTACAATGAGCAGTTCTTC. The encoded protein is CASSSGLAETSSYNEQFF.

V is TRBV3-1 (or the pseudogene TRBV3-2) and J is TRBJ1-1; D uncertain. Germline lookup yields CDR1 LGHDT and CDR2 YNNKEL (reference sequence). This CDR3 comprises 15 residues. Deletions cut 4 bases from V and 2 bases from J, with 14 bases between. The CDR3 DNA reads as TGTGCCAGCAGCCCCCCCAGTAGGACTAACACTGAAGCTTTCTTT. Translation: CASSPPSRTNTEAFF.

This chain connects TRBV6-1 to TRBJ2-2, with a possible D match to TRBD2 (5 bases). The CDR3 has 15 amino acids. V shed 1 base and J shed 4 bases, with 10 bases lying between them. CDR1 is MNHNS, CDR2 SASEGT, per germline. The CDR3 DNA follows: TGTGCCAGCAGTGAAGGTCAGCGGCGCACCGGGGAGCTGTTTTTT. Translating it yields CASSEGQRRTGELFF.